The 13 T cell receptor beta chains below were found in one sample sequenced in a study of graft-versus-host responses after intestinal transplantation. What these receptors recognize is not known. The repertoire was sequenced with immunoSEQ multiplex PCR; TCRdb's copy has only in-frame clones and lacks some. Counted here are about 150,000 clones, about 93% occurring once; the ten biggest clones make up 0.19%. Sample: unstimulated CD4+ T cells sorted from spleen or lymph node cells, taken before intestinal transplant. The receptors come from a human donor who received an intestinal transplant.

The chain has TRBV11-3 and TRBJ2-7; the D is unclear. The CDR3 has 14 amino acids. V was cut by 5 bases and J by 3 bases, with 14 bases left in between. The germline V gene has CDR1 SGHNT and CDR2 YENEEA. This CDR3 is CASSPRLVNYEQYF. The DNA for the CDR3 is TGTGCCAGCAGCCCTCGTTTAGTCAACTACGAGCAGTACTTC.

The chain links TRBV6-6 to TRBJ1-5; D might be TRBD1 (6 bases). The CDR3 is 13 residues long. Per germline, CDR1 MNHNY and CDR2 SVGAGI (reference sequence). V lost 2 bases and J 7 bases, leaving 9 bases between the germline ends. The CDR3 DNA reads TGTGCCAGCAGTTACAGCAGGGGCCAGCCCCAGCATTTT. Protein: CASSYSRGQPQHF.

The chain recombines TRBV2 with TRBJ2-3, with D tentatively TRBD1 or TRBD2 (5 bases each). The CDR3 consists of 16 residues. The germline V gene encodes CDR1 SNHLY and CDR2 FYNNEI. Trimming stripped 7 bases from V and 9 bases from J, with 26 bases between. The CDR3 nucleotides read TGTGCCAGCAAGCCGGGTGGGGGAGTTGCGTTAGGGACGCAGTATTTT. Protein: CASKPGGGVALGTQYF. Full variable domain (missing parts from reference TRBV2 and TRBJ2-3): EPEVTQTPSHQVTQMGQEVILRCVPISNHLYFYWYRQILGQKVEFLVSFYNNEISEKSEIFDDQFSVERPDGSNFTLKIRSTKLEDSAMYFCASKPGGGVALGTQYFGPGTRLTVL.

The rearrangement joins TRBV19 to TRBJ1-5; 7 bases fit TRBD1. Germline CDR1 and CDR2: LNHDA and SQIVND (reference sequence). The CDR3 runs to 17 residues. Losses at the gene ends were 2 bases for V and 1 base for J; bases not matched to a gene: 8. CDR3 sequence reads: CASSIMKKGASNQPQHF. DNA of the CDR3: TGTGCCAGTAGTATAATGAAGAAGGGGGCAAGCAATCAGCCCCAGCATTTT.

A single count supports this clone. V gene TRBV7-9 combines with J gene TRBJ1-2; no reliable D call. CDR3 size: 14 residues. Germline CDR1 is SEHNR and CDR2 is FQNEAQ (reference sequence). Trimming removed 5 bases from V and 4 bases from J, with 14 bases in between. The CDR3 nucleotides read TGTGCCAGCAGCGCGACTGGGGTAGCCTATGGCTACACCTTC. Its translation: CASSATGVAYGYTF. Complete variable domain (other parts from reference TRBV7-9 and TRBJ1-2): DTGVSQNPRHKITKRGQNVTFRCDPISEHNRLYWYRQTLGQGPEFLTYFQNEAQLEKSRLLSDRFSAERPKGSFSTLEIQRTEQGDSAMYLCASSATGVAYGYTFGSGTRLTVV.

This rearrangement joins TRBV6-5 to TRBJ2-7; D not certain. This CDR3 spans 11 amino acids. The ends were cut back, 4 bases at V and 4 bases at J, with 5 bases in the middle. CDR1 MNHEY and CDR2 SVGAGI come from the germline V gene. Here the CDR3 reads CASSSIYEQYF. CDR3 nucleotides: TGTGCCAGCAGTTCGATTTACGAGCAGTACTTC.

The chain carries TRBV5-5 and TRBJ2-7; D unclear. Germline V CDR1 and CDR2: SGHKS, YYEKEE (reference sequence). The V gene lost 4 bases and the J gene lost 0 bases, with 11 bases spanning the gap. The CDR3 sequence is 14 residues long. The CDR3, as DNA: TGTGCCAGCAGCCCGGGCCCGAGCTCCTACGAGCAGTACTTC. This encodes CASSPGPSSYEQYF. The full variable domain, with the rest looked up from reference TRBV5-5 and TRBJ2-7, is DAGVTQSPTHLIKTRGQQVTLRCSPISGHKSVSWYQQVLGQGPQFIFQYYEKEERGRGNFPDRFSARQFPNYSSELNVNALLLGDSALYLCASSPGPSSYEQYFGPGTRLTVT.

The gene calls are TRBV7-3 and TRBJ2-2, with a possible D match to TRBD1 (5 bases). Trimming cost V 1 base and J 1 base, with 10 bases left between them. The germline gives CDR1 SGHTA, CDR2 FQGTGA. The CDR3 totals 16 residues. This CDR3 is CASSLNRLKNTGELFF. In DNA, the CDR3 is TGTGCCAGCAGCTTAAACAGGCTTAAGAACACCGGGGAGCTGTTTTTT. Full variable domain (outside the CDR3, taken from reference TRBV7-3 and TRBJ2-2): GAGVSQTPSNKVTEKGKYVELRCDPISGHTALYWYRQSLGQGPEFLIYFQGTGAADDSGLPNDRFFAVRPEGSVSTLKIQRTERGDSAVYLCASSLNRLKNTGELFFGEGSRLTVL.

This clone was observed a few times. The gene calls are TRBV6-5 and TRBJ2-1; a weak D match, TRBD2 (5 bases). V lost 0 bases and J 9 bases, leaving 12 bases between the germline ends. CDR3 length: 14 residues. CDR1 and CDR2 from the germline V gene are MNHEY and SVGAGI. CDR3 nucleotides: TGTGCCAGCAGTTACTCTAGCGAACGGGGTGAGCAGTTCTTC. Amino acid sequence: CASSYSSERGEQFF.

CDR3: CSVDTGGMRYNEQFF. CDR3 bases: TGCAGCGTTGATACGGGCGGGATGAGGTACAATGAGCAGTTCTTC. V usage is TRBV29-1 and J usage is TRBJ2-1, with a possible D match to TRBD2 (6 bases). The length of the CDR3 is 15 residues. V was shortened by 3 bases and J by 4 bases, with 16 bases between the two germline ends. CDR1 SQVTM and CDR2 ANQGSEA come from the germline V gene.

Turning to this clone: Other DNA sequences in the same sample also yield this CDR3. V is TRBV28 and J is TRBJ2-3, with D uncertain. V was pared by 6 bases and J by 0 bases, with 10 bases between. This CDR3 is built from 14 residues. Germline V lookup: CDR1 MDHEN, CDR2 SYDVKM. Here the CDR3 DNA reads TGTGCCAGCAGGGGAAGGGTGAGCACAGATACGCAGTATTTT. Translated: CASRGRVSTDTQYF.

The J gene is TRBJ1-2, the V gene TRBV19; 7 nucleotides match TRBD1. This CDR3 has 14 amino acids. Germline CDR1 LNHDA, CDR2 SQIVND (reference sequence). Unmatched junction bases numbered 6, after V lost 5 bases and J lost 3 bases. CDR3 in DNA: TGTGCCAGTAGTGTGACAGGGAACTACTATGGCTACACCTTC. Amino acid sequence: CASSVTGNYYGYTF.

The J gene is TRBJ2-5, the V gene TRBV30; 8 bases are a match to TRBD2. The V gene's germline CDR1 is GTSNPN and CDR2 SVGIG (reference sequence). The length of the CDR3 is 13 residues. Trimming took 2 bases from V and 3 from J; bases not matched to a gene: 2. The CDR3 DNA is TGTGCCTGGAGTTCACTAGCGGAAGAGACCCAGTACTTC. Translated, it gives CAWSSLAEETQYF.